This T cell receptor beta chain derives from a study of T cell changes during pregnancy in multiple sclerosis. Data came from immunoSEQ multiplex PCR; TCRdb stores just in-frame clones and leaves some out. Of about 28,000 clones in the sample, roughly 91% were seen once. Per germline, CDR1 SGHRS and CDR2 YFSETQ. This CDR3 has 11 residues. Between the trimmed V and J ends, which lost 3 bases and 2 bases, there was a span of 2 bases. About this clone: Other DNA sequences from this sample encode an identical CDR3 as well.

The sequencing used CD4+ T cells from peripheral blood mononuclear cells, collected in the first trimester of pregnancy. The source is a female donor in good health, enrolled as a control in a pregnancy study. The chain carries TRBV5-1 and TRBJ2-5; D uncertain. In DNA, the CDR3 is TGCGCCAGCAGCTCTCAAGAGACCCAGTACTTC. This gives the protein CASSSQETQYF.